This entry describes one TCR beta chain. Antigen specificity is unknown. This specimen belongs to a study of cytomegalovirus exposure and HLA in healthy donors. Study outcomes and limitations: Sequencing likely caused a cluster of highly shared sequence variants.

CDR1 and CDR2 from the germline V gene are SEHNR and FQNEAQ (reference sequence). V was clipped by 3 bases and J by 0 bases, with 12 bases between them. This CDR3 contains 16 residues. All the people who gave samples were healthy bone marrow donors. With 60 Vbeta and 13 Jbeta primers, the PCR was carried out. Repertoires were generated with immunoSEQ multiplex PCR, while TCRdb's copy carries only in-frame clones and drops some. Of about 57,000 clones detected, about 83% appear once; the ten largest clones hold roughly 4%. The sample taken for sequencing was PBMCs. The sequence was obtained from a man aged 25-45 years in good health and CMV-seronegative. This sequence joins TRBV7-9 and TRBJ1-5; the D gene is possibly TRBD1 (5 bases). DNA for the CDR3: TGTGCCAGCAGCTTTTCGGGGGTCTCTAGCAATCAGCCCCAGCATTTT. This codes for CASSFSGVSSNQPQHF.